The clone carrying this T cell receptor (beta chain) showed up many times. According to the study, TCR beta libraries were built with iRepertoire HTBI primers and CDR3-region Arm-PCR. In the authors' workflow: Samples revealed 62 TRBV and fewer than 15 TRBJ segments. TCRdb independently ran MiXCR on the multiplex PCR reads; one entry per CDR3 protein. What appears here as the V and J calls and clone size reflects TCRdb's work, not the paper's. The table lists more than 400,000 distinct CDR3 sequences, around 15% of them singletons. V gave up 4 bases and J gave up 8 bases; unmatched junction bases: 3. There are 12 residues in the CDR3. Germline lookup yields CDR1 MNHNS and CDR2 SASEGT. This sample is part of a study of regulatory T cells in long-lasting Graves disease. As for time point: newly diagnosed GD, antithyroid drugs for less than 3 months. There was RNA extracted from PBMCs, and the TCR library was made from it.

This sample also appeared in a second study, on T cells in Graves' hyperthyroidism and ophthalmopathy. That investigation notes: Among thyroid clonotypes expanded above 0.001, most also appeared in blood.

The clonotype originates from a man between 35 and 55 years old with Graves disease. Sequencing was performed on peripheral blood mononuclear cells (PBMCs), taken at new diagnosis, from a patient treated with antithyroid drugs. V gene TRBV6-1 combines with J gene TRBJ1-1, with 8 bases matching TRBD1. The CDR3 coding sequence is TGTGCCAGCAGTGGTTGGACAGGGGAAGCTTTCTTT. This sequence encodes CASSGWTGEAFF.